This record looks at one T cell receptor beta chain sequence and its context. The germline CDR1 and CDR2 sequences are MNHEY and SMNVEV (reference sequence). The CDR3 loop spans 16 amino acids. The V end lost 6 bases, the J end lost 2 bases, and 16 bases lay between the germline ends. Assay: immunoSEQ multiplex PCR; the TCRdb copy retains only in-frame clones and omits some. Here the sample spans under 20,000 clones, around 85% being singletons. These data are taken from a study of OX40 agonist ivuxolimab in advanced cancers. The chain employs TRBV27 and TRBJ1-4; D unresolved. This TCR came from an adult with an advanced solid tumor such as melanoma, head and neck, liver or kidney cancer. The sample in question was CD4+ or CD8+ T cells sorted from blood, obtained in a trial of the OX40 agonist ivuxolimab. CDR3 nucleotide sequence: TGTGCCAGCAGGGCCCTGTCGGTAGCGACTAATGAAAAACTGTTTTTT. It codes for CASRALSVATNEKLFF.